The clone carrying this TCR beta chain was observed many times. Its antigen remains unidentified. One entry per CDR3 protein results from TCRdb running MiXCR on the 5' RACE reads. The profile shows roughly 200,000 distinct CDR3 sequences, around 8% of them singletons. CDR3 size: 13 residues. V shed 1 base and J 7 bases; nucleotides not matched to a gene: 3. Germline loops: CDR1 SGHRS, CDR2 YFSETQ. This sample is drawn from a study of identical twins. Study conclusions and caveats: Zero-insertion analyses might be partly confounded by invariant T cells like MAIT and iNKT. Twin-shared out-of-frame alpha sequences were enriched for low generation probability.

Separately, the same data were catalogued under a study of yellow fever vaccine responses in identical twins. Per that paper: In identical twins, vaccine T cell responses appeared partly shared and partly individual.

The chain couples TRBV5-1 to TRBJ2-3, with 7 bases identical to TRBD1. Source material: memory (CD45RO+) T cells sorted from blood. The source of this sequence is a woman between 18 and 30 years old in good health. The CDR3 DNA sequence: TGCGCCAGCAGCTTGACAGGGGTGAATACGCAGTATTTT. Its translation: CASSLTGVNTQYF. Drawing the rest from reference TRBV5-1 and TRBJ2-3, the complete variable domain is KAGVTQTPRYLIKTRGQQVTLSCSPISGHRSVSWYQQTPGQGLQFLFEYFSETQRNKGNFPGRFSGRQFSNSRSEMNVSTLELGDSALYLCASSLTGVNTQYFGPGTRLTVL.